This T cell receptor (beta chain) was observed in a study of blood T cells in healthy people across ages. This clonotype occurred a few times. The target antigen is unknown. Primed by a sample-barcoded 5' primer and a J-beta primer mix, a second PCR proceeded for about 7 to 12 cycles. TCRdb used MiXCR to reprocess the 5' RACE reads, holding one entry per CDR3 protein. This sample has fewer than 800,000 distinct CDR3 sequences, with more than 40% found just once. The donors, all healthy, were Caucasians living in Russia, aged about 6 to 100. Each sample used at least 6 million PBMCs. Regarding the study as a whole: TCR beta diversity, measured per million T cells, fell in a roughly linear way with age. It was not known whether donors were CMV positive (a possible confounder of expanded clonotype changes).

The CDR3 loop spans 13 amino acids. Germline values: CDR1 MNHEY, CDR2 SVGEGT. Between the trimmed V and J ends, which lost 6 bases and 5 bases, there was a span of 14 bases. The rearrangement joins TRBV6-2 or TRBV6-3 to TRBJ2-7, with D tentatively TRBD1 (5 bases). Sequenced sample: blood. This TCR was recovered from a woman between 55 and 75 years old in good health. CDR3: CASRPTAVHEQYF. DNA of the CDR3: TGTGCCAGCAGACCGACAGCCGTCCACGAGCAGTACTTC.